A single sample gave rise to the 25 T cell receptor beta chains below, sequenced in a study of T-cell reconstitution after alpha-beta-depleted transplantation in children. Preparation of the TCRbeta library was carried out with unique molecular identifiers. Using its own MiXCR run on the PCR reads, TCRdb lists one record per CDR3 protein. This table has roughly 500,000 distinct CDR3 sequences, around 12% appearing once. Sequences were derived from PBMCs from the stem cell graft donor, sampled from the stem cell graft. The source is a human donor who donated a stem cell graft to a child with combined immunodeficiency.

This clonotype has just a few counts. The rearrangement joins TRBV4-3 to TRBJ2-1, with TRBD1 matching over 8 bases. CDR3 length: 15 residues. From germline, CDR1 is LGHNA and CDR2 YSLEER. J was trimmed by 8 bases and V by 4 bases; bases with no gene match: 10. The CDR3 sequence is CASSPWTGIVDEQFF. The CDR3 DNA follows: TGCGCCAGCAGCCCTTGGACAGGGATCGTCGATGAGCAGTTCTTC.

CDR3 residues: CASSYSGVRTDTQYF. CDR3 coding DNA: TGTGCCAGCAGTTACTCGGGGGTCCGCACAGATACGCAGTATTTT. The chain employs TRBV12-3 or TRBV12-4 and TRBJ2-3; weak D call: TRBD2 (6 bases). With 4 bases removed from V and 1 base from J, the gap between germline ends came to 12 bases. The CDR3 consists of 15 residues.

Here the CDR3 reads CASSEIAGETDTQYF. The CDR3 DNA reads as TGTGCCAGCAGCGAAATAGCGGGAGAGACAGATACGCAGTATTTT. This chain uses TRBV12-3 or TRBV12-4 with TRBJ2-3; 9 positions agree with TRBD2. V trimming: 6 bases; J trimming: 3 bases; junction bases outside the gene matches: 7. The CDR3 totals 15 residues.

In its sample, this clonotype was seen a few times. A read error may produce the germline difference seen at one junction end. V usage is TRBV7-7 and J usage is TRBJ2-1; D is tentatively TRBD1 or TRBD2 (5 bases each). Germline V CDR1 and CDR2: SSHAT, FNYEAQ (reference sequence). The CDR3 runs 13 residues. Here the CDR3 DNA reads TGTGCTAGCAGCCCGGGACCAGGCCATGAGCAGTTCTTC. It specifies CASSPGPGHEQFF.

This clonotype was counted a few times. The chain employs TRBV27 and TRBJ2-1; the D gene is possibly TRBD1 (6 bases). Deletions cut 6 bases from V and 4 bases from J, with 19 bases between. CDR1 and CDR2 from the germline V gene are MNHEY and SMNVEV (reference sequence). The CDR3 runs to 16 residues. Here the CDR3 reads CASSKAGTLPYNEQFF. In DNA, the CDR3 is TGTGCCAGCAGCAAAGCCGGGACATTGCCTTACAATGAGCAGTTCTTC.

This chain connects TRBV20-1 to TRBJ1-6; 9 bases are a match to TRBD1. This CDR3 has 16 residues. After removal of 2 bases from V and 1 base from J, the junction contained 3 bases not matched to a gene. In germline, CDR1 is DFQATT, CDR2 SNEGSKA (reference sequence). CDR3 DNA sequence: TGCAGTGCTAGAAACAGGGGGCAATCCTATAATTCACCCCTCCACTTT. The encoded protein is CSARNRGQSYNSPLHF.

The sample holds one count of this clonotype. This chain connects TRBV30 to TRBJ2-2, with TRBD1 as a possible D gene (7 bases). This CDR3 is built from 14 residues. Deletions cut 5 bases from V and 4 bases from J, with 14 bases between. Germline CDR1 reads GTSNPN; CDR2 reads SVGIG (reference sequence). DNA for the CDR3: TGTGCCTGGGGCAGGGGGGCGAGCACCGGGGAGCTGTTTTTT. Protein product: CAWGRGASTGELFF.

This clonotype showed up just a few times. This chain connects TRBV27 to TRBJ2-7, with no clear D. Trimming pared 2 bases from V and 1 base from J, leaving 9 bases between. CDR3 length equals 14 residues. Germline CDR1 and CDR2: MNHEY and SMNVEV (reference sequence). The CDR3 loop is CASSLRLQSYEQYF. The CDR3 bases are TGTGCCAGCAGTTTACGCCTACAATCCTACGAGCAGTACTTC.

This chain joins TRBV3-1 and TRBJ1-5; the match to TRBD1 covers 11 bases. Losses at the gene ends were 0 bases for V and 7 bases for J; bases not matched to a gene: 5. CDR3 length: 16 amino acids. Germline V gives CDR1 LGHDT, CDR2 YNNKEL (reference sequence). The CDR3 nucleotides are TGTGCCAGCAGCCAAGAGCTCGGGACAGGGGGACAGCCCCAGCATTTT. It encodes CASSQELGTGGQPQHF.

As for this clonotype: This is likely a read error, given that the CDR3 carries no conserved phenylalanine or tryptophan at its end. J is TRBJ1-2 and V is TRBV12-3 or TRBV12-4; 9 bases fit TRBD1. J gave up 5 bases and V 6 bases, and 13 bases lay outside the gene matches. This CDR3 spans 16 amino acids. CDR3 sequence: CASRHHRGREGYGYTY. CDR3 in DNA: TGTGCCAGCAGGCATCACAGGGGGCGGGAGGGTTATGGCTACACCTAC.

Points on this clonotype: A much larger clonotype is one base distant, so this may be a read error. This chain's CDR3 is CAWSVVYEQFF. The DNA for the CDR3 is TGTGCCTGGAGTGTGGTCTATGAGCAGTTCTTC. The chain carries TRBV30 and TRBJ2-1, with D uncertain. The V end lost 0 bases, the J end lost 8 bases, and 5 bases lay between the germline ends. This CDR3 is built from 11 residues. Germline V gene data show CDR1 as GTSNPN and CDR2 as SVGIG (reference sequence).

This clonotype has a count of ten or more. The V and J genes are TRBV5-1 and TRBJ2-5, with D uncertain. V lost 0 bases to trimming and J lost 0 bases, with 0 bases between them. Germline V gives CDR1 SGHRS, CDR2 YFSETQ. The CDR3 length is 12 residues. This chain's CDR3 is CASSLDQETQYF. The CDR3 coding sequence is TGCGCCAGCAGCTTGGACCAAGAGACCCAGTACTTC.

This clonotype has only one observation. This chain uses TRBV6-5 with TRBJ2-3; D gene ambiguous. V dropped 0 bases and J dropped 0 bases, with 7 bases sitting between them. This CDR3 region has 15 residues. Germline V gene data show CDR1 as MNHEY and CDR2 as SVGAGI. The CDR3 nucleotides read TGTGCCAGCAGTTACTCATACGGGAGCACAGATACGCAGTATTTT. Its translation: CASSYSYGSTDTQYF.

This chain uses TRBV12-3 or TRBV12-4 with TRBJ2-1; D not certain. CDR3 size: 13 residues. V shed 7 bases and J shed 4 bases, with 11 bases lying between them. CDR3 amino acids: CASTPTKYNEQFF. The CDR3 DNA is TGTGCCAGCACCCCGACGAAGTACAATGAGCAGTTCTTC.

This clonotype was seen a handful of times. The chain employs TRBV12-3 or TRBV12-4 and TRBJ2-1; D gene unclear. V gave up 7 bases and J gave up 4 bases, with 20 bases separating them. The CDR3 has 16 residues. This CDR3 is CASIPSDLMGYNEQFF. The CDR3 bases are TGTGCCAGCATCCCTTCCGATCTAATGGGTTACAATGAGCAGTTCTTC.

V gene TRBV12-3 or TRBV12-4 combines with J gene TRBJ2-3; 8 bases line up with TRBD2. This CDR3 is 16 amino acids long. Losses at the gene ends were 3 bases for V and 4 bases for J; bases not matched to a gene: 9. CDR3 amino acids: CASSFGTGGAADTQYF. The DNA for the CDR3 is TGTGCCAGCAGTTTCGGGACGGGAGGGGCCGCAGATACGCAGTATTTT.

The chain uses TRBV20-1 and TRBJ2-2, with 10 bases matching TRBD2. Germline V gene lookup returns CDR1 DFQATT and CDR2 SNEGSKA (reference sequence). V gave up 1 base and J gave up 7 bases; unmatched junction bases: 6. This CDR3 contains 15 residues. The DNA of the CDR3 is TGCAGTGCTAGAGCTAGCGGGAGCTATGACGGGGAGCTGTTTTTT. Its protein product is CSARASGSYDGELFF.

The chain combines TRBV4-1 with TRBJ1-2; D possibly corresponds to TRBD1 (5 bases). V was pared by 0 bases and J by 4 bases, with 9 bases between. The germline gives CDR1 MGHRA, CDR2 YSYEKL. This CDR3 has 14 residues. The CDR3 DNA reads as TGCGCCAGCAGCCAAGATCGGGGGGGCTATGGCTACACCTTC. Protein: CASSQDRGGYGYTF.

The J gene is TRBJ1-1, the V gene TRBV5-1, with D possibly being TRBD1 (5 bases). This CDR3 has 15 amino acids. The germline V and J ends were trimmed by 2 bases and 1 base, with 12 bases remaining between them. The germline CDR1 and CDR2 sequences are SGHRS and YFSETQ. CDR3 sequence reads: CASSFGTLTNTEAFF. As DNA, the CDR3 is TGCGCCAGCAGCTTTGGGACCCTCACGAACACTGAAGCTTTCTTT.

This clonotype was counted a few times. The rearrangement joins TRBV25-1 to TRBJ2-1; perhaps TRBD2 as D (6 bases). This CDR3 has 16 residues. The germline V gene has CDR1 MGHDK and CDR2 SYGVNS. V was cut by 2 bases and J by 13 bases, with 24 bases left in between. CDR3 coding DNA: TGTGCCAGCAGTGAAAGGGATGACGGGAGCGGTTTGTATCAGTTCTTC. As protein: CASSERDDGSGLYQFF.

This clonotype was recorded a few times. The J gene is TRBJ1-1, the V gene TRBV5-5, with 9 bases lining up with TRBD1. The trim removed 0 bases at V and 0 bases at J, leaving 6 bases unmatched. There are 17 residues in the CDR3. CDR1 is SGHKS and CDR2 is YYEKEE in the germline V gene (reference sequence). This CDR3 is CASSLVTGGTMNTEAFF. CDR3 in DNA: TGTGCCAGCAGCTTGGTGACAGGGGGGACCATGAACACTGAAGCTTTCTTT.

The J gene is TRBJ2-1, the V gene TRBV7-2; 14 bases fit TRBD2. This CDR3 comprises 15 residues. CDR1 is SGHTA, CDR2 FQGNSA, per germline. Trimming cost V 5 bases and J 10 bases; bases outside gene matches: 7. The CDR3 DNA sequence: TGTGCCAGCAGCCCGGGACTAGCGGGAGCCAGCGAGCAGTTCTTC. Its protein product is CASSPGLAGASEQFF.

This clonotype was recorded a few times. The rearrangement uses TRBV4-3 and TRBJ2-1, with TRBD2 matching 10 bases. The CDR3 has 17 residues. Germline V gene data show CDR1 as LGHNA and CDR2 as YSLEER. V lost 0 bases, J lost 8 bases, and 10 bases stayed unmatched. The CDR3 DNA reads TGCGCCAGCAGCCAAGAGGGGAGCGGGGGGGCCCGGGATGAGCAGTTCTTC. It yields the protein CASSQEGSGGARDEQFF.

This rearrangement joins TRBV28 to TRBJ1-4; 11 bases agree with TRBD1. Per the germline V gene, CDR1 is MDHEN and CDR2 is SYDVKM. V shed 6 bases, J shed 8 bases, and the junction held 17 bases outside the gene matches. This CDR3 comprises 18 residues. The CDR3 loop is CASRRDSGTGGFLEKLFF. The CDR3 DNA is TGTGCCAGCAGGAGGGACTCCGGGACAGGGGGTTTTTTGGAAAAACTGTTTTTT.

This clonotype was recorded a few times. The chain has TRBV5-1 and TRBJ2-1, with TRBD1 as a possible D gene (6 bases). Germline-derived CDR1 and CDR2 are SGHRS and YFSETQ. V lost 4 bases, J lost 7 bases, and 12 bases lay in between. The CDR3 is made up of 13 amino acids. This CDR3 reads CASSTRTENEQFF. The CDR3 DNA follows: TGCGCCAGCAGCACCCGGACAGAGAATGAGCAGTTCTTC.